Shown below are 10 T cell receptor beta chains from a single sample sequenced in a study of sequential checkpoint blockade in melanoma. Treatment indicated: randomized to nivolumab then ipilimumab (arm A) or the reverse (arm B). Clones were read by immunoSEQ multiplex PCR, and TCRdb kept only the in-frame ones, dropping some. The sample yields just over 15,000 clones, more than 65% seen once. Sequencing used CD8+ T cells sorted from blood (inferred from file names), obtained from a patient given nivolumab and ipilimumab in sequence. These receptors came from a human donor with melanoma.

This chain connects TRBV2 to TRBJ2-1; 7 bases are a match to TRBD1. The trim removed 6 bases at V and 5 bases at J, leaving 4 bases unmatched. CDR1 is SNHLY, CDR2 FYNNEI, per germline. This CDR3 is built from 13 residues. CDR3 DNA sequence: TGTGCCAGCAGAGACAGGGTCCACAATGAGCAGTTCTTC. Protein sequence: CASRDRVHNEQFF.

The genes are TRBV7-9 and TRBJ1-1, with D unclear. Trimming pared 5 bases from V and 6 bases from J, leaving 10 bases between. The CDR3 is made up of 12 amino acids. Germline lookup yields CDR1 SEHNR and CDR2 FQNEAQ (reference sequence). CDR3 in amino acids: CASSERSAEAFF. CDR3 nucleotides: TGTGCCAGCAGCGAAAGATCGGCTGAAGCTTTCTTT.

This chain joins TRBV5-1 and TRBJ2-7, with 7 bases lining up with TRBD1. V was clipped by 0 bases and J by 3 bases; unmatched bases: 6. CDR3 length equals 15 residues. Germline assignment: CDR1 SGHRS and CDR2 YFSETQ. The CDR3 DNA is TGCGCCAGCAGCTTGGCCGCAGGGGGTAACTACGAGCAGTACTTC. Encoded protein: CASSLAAGGNYEQYF.

V usage is TRBV6-4 and J usage is TRBJ2-1, with 7 bases aligning to TRBD2. This CDR3 contains 15 residues. CDR1 is MRHNA and CDR2 is SNTAGT in the germline V gene. V trimming: 0 bases; J trimming: 6 bases; junction bases outside the gene matches: 5. The CDR3 loop reads CASSDSGGGLNEQFF. As DNA, the CDR3 is TGTGCCAGCAGTGACTCGGGGGGGGGTCTCAATGAGCAGTTCTTC.

The chain is built from TRBV4-2 and TRBJ2-1; 10 nucleotides agree with TRBD2. CDR1 is LGHNA and CDR2 is YNFKEQ in the germline V gene. With V trimmed by 1 base and J by 8 bases, 14 bases remained unmatched. The CDR3 sequence is 18 residues long. CDR3 nucleotides: TGTGCCAGCAGCCAAGGAGTTCTAAGCGGGGGGGCATCGCATGAGCAGTTCTTC. Translation: CASSQGVLSGGASHEQFF.

As DNA, the CDR3 is TGCGCCAGCAGCTTTTCCGGGACTAGCAGCGACAATGAGCAGTTCTTC. Protein: CASSFSGTSSDNEQFF. J is TRBJ2-1 and V is TRBV4-1; 9 positions agree with TRBD2. The CDR3 length is 16 residues. The junction had 10 bases not matched to a gene; V was cut back by 5 bases and J by 5 bases. CDR1 and CDR2 from the germline V gene are MGHRA and YSYEKL.

This clone occurred a few times. The chain couples TRBV6-5 to TRBJ2-7; 11 bases line up with TRBD1. V shed 6 bases, J shed 7 bases, and the junction held 8 bases outside the gene matches. The CDR3 has 14 amino acids. The germline V gene has CDR1 MNHEY and CDR2 SVGAGI. CDR3 sequence: CASSLPGQGGEQYF. CDR3 bases: TGTGCCAGCAGCTTGCCGGGACAGGGGGGTGAGCAGTACTTC.

V and J are TRBV6-5 and TRBJ2-1, with no clear D. The CDR3 spans 13 residues. Trimming shortened V by 6 bases and J by 8 bases, and 14 bases separated the two germline ends. Per the germline V gene, CDR1 is MNHEY and CDR2 is SVGAGI. The chain's CDR3 is CASSPTAYYEQFF. CDR3 in DNA: TGTGCCAGCAGCCCCACCGCGTATTATGAGCAGTTCTTC.

The chain is built from TRBV27 and TRBJ1-2; D is unresolved. The CDR3 spans 15 residues. Per the germline V gene, CDR1 is MNHEY and CDR2 is SMNVEV (reference sequence). Trimming removed 2 bases at V and 5 bases at J, with 15 bases between. CDR3 loop: CASSLKAGSVYGYTF. CDR3 coding DNA: TGTGCCAGCAGTTTAAAAGCAGGATCCGTTTATGGCTACACCTTC.

This rearrangement joins TRBV27 to TRBJ1-6; D is unresolved. CDR1 and CDR2 (germline): MNHEY, SMNVEV (reference sequence). V was pared by 2 bases and J by 2 bases, with 7 bases between. This CDR3 has 15 amino acids. The CDR3 region has the DNA TGTGCCAGCAGTTTAGAGTTCACCTATAATTCACCCCTCCACTTT. It encodes CASSLEFTYNSPLHF.